These 30 T cell receptor beta chains came from one sample sequenced in a study of tumor-infiltrating lymphocytes in primary liver carcinoma. The authors made TCR beta cDNA from around 500 ng total RNA with a constant-region primer. What produced the TCR beta libraries was three nested multiplex PCR rounds using slightly modified ARM-PCR. Researchers ran the first two PCR rounds for roughly 11 cycles each with TRBV1-TRBV30 forward primers and a C-beta reverse primer. TCRdb reprocessed the multiplex PCR reads via MiXCR and lists one record per CDR3 protein. In the table there are about 64,000 distinct CDR3 sequences, 71% of which are singletons. Co-extraction of RNA and DNA was performed on about 20-32 mg of unsorted bulk tissue. Sequenced: liver tumor tissue from sampling region 4. The subset is: tumor region T4, right-lateral pole. These receptors were obtained from a middle-aged man with primary liver carcinoma and hepatitis B virus infection.

As regards this clonotype: This CDR3 fails to terminate in the conserved phenylalanine or tryptophan, so it likely reflects a read error. V is TRBV10-2 and J is TRBJ1-4; D not certain. Germline CDR1 is WSHSY and CDR2 is SAAADI. V dropped 8 bases and J dropped 8 bases, with 15 bases sitting between them. This CDR3 has 13 residues. Here the CDR3 reads CASSTGWEEKLFL. CDR3 DNA sequence: TGCGCCAGCTCGACGGGGTGGGAGGAAAAACTGTTTCTT.

In the case of this clonotype: A read error may account for a junction end that differs from germline. This sequence joins TRBV6-2 or TRBV6-3 and TRBJ2-4; D gene unclear. The CDR3 runs 14 residues. Germline CDR1 reads MNHEY; CDR2 reads SVGEGT. CDR3 loop: CASSLELTKNIRYF. CDR3 bases: TGTGCCAGCAGCTTGGAACTAACCAAAAACATTCGGTACTTC.

Comment on this clonotype: A much larger clone sits a single nucleotide away, making a read error possible. The conserved phenylalanine or tryptophan normally closing the CDR3 is absent here, so this likely arose from a read error. The chain joins TRBV7-9 to TRBJ2-3, with D hard to call. CDR1 and CDR2 (germline): SEHNR, FQNEAQ (reference sequence). The CDR3 extends over 15 amino acids. CDR3 loop: CAGSLNSARTDTQYY. CDR3 bases: TGTGCCGGCAGCTTAAATTCAGCGAGAACAGATACGCAGTATTAT.

The V gene is TRBV10-2, the J gene TRBJ1-5; the D is unclear. The CDR3 loop spans 14 amino acids. Germline CDR1 reads WSHSY; CDR2 reads SAAADI. Trimming cost V 10 bases and J 0 bases, with 13 bases left between them. The CDR3 loop reads CANEQPYSNQPQHF. The CDR3 DNA is TGCGCCAATGAACAGCCCTATAGCAATCAGCCCCAGCATTTT.

This clonotype was observed at least ten times. V gene TRBV28 combines with J gene TRBJ2-5; no definite D call. CDR1 is MDHEN and CDR2 is SYDVKM in the germline V gene. The CDR3 is 11 residues long. Trimming pared 5 bases from V and 5 bases from J, leaving 6 bases between. The CDR3 sequence is CASSNPETQYF. The DNA for the CDR3 is TGTGCCAGCAGTAATCCCGAGACCCAGTACTTC.

The table lists this clonotype with a count of one. A much more abundant neighbour one base away suggests this may be a read error. The rearrangement joins TRBV11-3 to TRBJ2-3; 8 bases fit TRBD2. This CDR3 has 14 amino acids. Germline-derived CDR1 and CDR2 are SGHNT and YENEEA. The CDR3 protein is CASSFRTSTDMQYF. The CDR3 nucleotides read TGTGCCAGCAGCTTCAGGACTAGCACAGATATGCAGTATTTT.

This clonotype was recorded at least ten times. The chain links TRBV6-1 to TRBJ2-7; tentatively, D is TRBD1 or TRBD2 (6 bases each). The V gene lost 4 bases and the J gene lost 5 bases, with 12 bases spanning the gap. The CDR3 is made up of 13 amino acids. Germline lookup yields CDR1 MNHNS and CDR2 SASEGT. The CDR3 DNA sequence: TGTGCCAGCAGTGTGAGGGGGGCCAACGAGCAGTACTTC. It specifies CASSVRGANEQYF.

For this clonotype: The junction departs from the called germline gene at one end, perhaps through a read error. V is TRBV11-2 and J is TRBJ1-1, with unresolved D. Germline V lookup: CDR1 SGHAT, CDR2 FQNNGV. This CDR3 spans 16 amino acids. CDR3 sequence: CANSRGREWVFTEAFF. The CDR3 nucleotides read TGTGCCAACAGCCGAGGTAGGGAATGGGTCTTCACTGAAGCTTTCTTT.

The rearrangement uses TRBV11-2 and TRBJ2-3; D uncertain. Germline-derived CDR1 and CDR2 are SGHAT and FQNNGV. The length of the CDR3 is 12 residues. In DNA form, the CDR3 reads TGTGTCAGGAGCGCCAGTACAGATACGCAGTATTTT. Encoded protein: CVRSASTDTQYF.

There are many counts of this clonotype. This chain connects TRBV5-1 to TRBJ1-3; D remains ambiguous. Germline V gene data show CDR1 as SGHRS and CDR2 as YFSETQ. This CDR3 is 16 amino acids long. The V end lost 0 bases, the J end lost 2 bases, and 12 bases lay between the germline ends. The CDR3 loop reads CASSLDGLNPGNTIYF. In nucleotides, the CDR3 is TGCGCCAGCAGCTTGGACGGGCTGAACCCTGGAAACACCATATATTTT.

Worth noting for this clonotype: The CDR3 does not close with the conserved phenylalanine or tryptophan, likely indicating a read error. The rearrangement links TRBV5-6 to TRBJ2-7; D possibly matches TRBD1 or TRBD2 (5 bases each). CDR1 and CDR2 (germline): SGHDT, YYEEEE. The CDR3 runs to 15 residues. Trimming took 2 bases from V and 4 from J, leaving 16 bases between them. The chain's CDR3 is CASSFMASGTYEQYS. The CDR3 region has the DNA TGTGCCAGCAGCTTCATGGCTAGTGGGACGTACGAGCAGTACTCC.

The rearrangement joins TRBV4-2 to TRBJ2-1, with D unresolved. Germline CDR1 is LGHNA and CDR2 is YNFKEQ. The CDR3 has 14 amino acids. CDR3 sequence (DNA): TGTACAAGCAGCCTAGGGCACAGCGTCAATGAGCAGTTCTTC. Protein product: CTSSLGHSVNEQFF.

This clonotype qualifies as medium-sized. The CDR3 region is CASRSRDSAHQETQYF. Here the CDR3 DNA reads TGTGCCAGCAGATCCCGGGACTCGGCCCACCAAGAGACCCAGTACTTC. The chain employs TRBV11-2 and TRBJ2-5, with D possibly being TRBD2 (6 bases). V dropped 6 bases and J dropped 0 bases, with 17 bases sitting between them. From germline, CDR1 is SGHAT and CDR2 FQNNGV. The CDR3 covers 16 residues.

The J gene is TRBJ2-2, the V gene TRBV6-5; TRBD2 aligns across 14 bases. Germline CDR1 reads MNHEY; CDR2 reads SVGAGI. With V trimmed by 6 bases and J by 8 bases, 14 bases remained unmatched. The CDR3 is 18 amino acids. In DNA, the CDR3 is TGTGCCAGCAGATCGGTCCTCGGGACTAGCGGGAGAGGTGGGGAGCTGTTTTTT. Translation: CASRSVLGTSGRGGELFF.

On this clonotype: Given a much more abundant clone one base away, this may be a read error. V gene TRBV29-1 combines with J gene TRBJ2-2; D gene unclear. Germline CDR1 is SQVTM and CDR2 is ANQGSEA. V was shortened by 5 bases and J by 1 base, with 11 bases between the two germline ends. The CDR3 has 14 amino acids. The CDR3 DNA reads as TGCAGCGTTTCCGGGCTGGGGAACACCGGGGAGCTGTTTTTT. Its translation is CSVSGLGNTGELFF.

About this clonotype: This may come from a read error, since a much larger clone is one base off. The chain joins TRBV4-2 to TRBJ1-1; the D is unclear. This CDR3 comprises 14 residues. The germline V gene encodes CDR1 LGHNA and CDR2 YNFKEQ. The V end was cut by 5 bases, the J end by 10 bases, with 20 bases between. The CDR3 here is CASSTNQRGAGAFF. CDR3 sequence (DNA): TGTGCCAGCAGCACAAACCAGAGAGGCGCTGGAGCTTTCTTT.

In its sample, this clonotype was seen once. The rearrangement uses TRBV12-3 or TRBV12-4 and TRBJ2-7; the D gene is possibly TRBD2 (5 bases). The CDR3 has 12 amino acids. V shed 3 bases and J shed 9 bases, with 12 bases lying between them. This CDR3 reads CASSLSAGGQYF. In DNA form, the CDR3 reads TGTGCCAGCAGTTTGTCGGCGGGCGGGCAGTACTTC.

Worth noting for this clonotype: Its ends do not fully match the called genes, so a read error is possible. J is TRBJ2-6 and V is TRBV5-1, with 8 bases that match TRBD1. The CDR3 length is 17 residues. CDR1 SGHRS and CDR2 YFSETQ come from the germline V gene. The CDR3 sequence: CASNLVGQGGGTNVLIF. CDR3 DNA: TGCGCCAGCAACTTGGTCGGACAGGGAGGTGGGACCAACGTCCTGATTTTC.

This clonotype has only a few counts. This may be a read error, as it is one base from a much larger clone. CDR3 in amino acids: CSVQVTWGEGEQYF. DNA of the CDR3: TGCAGCGTACAAGTTACATGGGGCGAGGGCGAGCAGTACTTC. This chain uses TRBV29-1 with TRBJ2-7; D may be TRBD1 or TRBD2 (5 bases each). The CDR3 consists of 14 residues. Germline-derived CDR1 and CDR2 are SQVTM and ANQGSEA. The germline V and J ends were trimmed by 6 bases and 6 bases, with 21 bases remaining between them.

A note on this clonotype: A read error may be the cause here, since a much bigger clone is one base away. The chain has TRBV4-1 and TRBJ1-5; TRBD1 is a possible D gene (5 bases). Trimming removed 3 bases at V and 0 bases at J, with 9 bases between. CDR3 length equals 15 residues. Per the germline V gene, CDR1 is MGHRA and CDR2 is YSYEKL. CDR3 residues: CASSQGVYSNQPQHF. The CDR3 coding sequence is TGCGCCAGCAGCCAGGGGGTCTATAGCAATCAGCCCCAGCATTTT.

About this clonotype: Germline and junction disagree at one end, which may indicate a read error. The chain has TRBV11-2 and TRBJ2-5, with D tentatively TRBD2 (6 bases). CDR1 SGHAT and CDR2 FQNNGV come from the germline V gene. CDR3 length equals 16 residues. CDR3 in amino acids: CARCQTPGGGKETQHF. DNA for the CDR3: TGTGCCAGATGCCAAACTCCTGGCGGAGGGAAAGAGACCCAGCACTTC.

CDR3 nucleotides: TGTGCCAGCAGCCAAGAACTGGCGCTACGCAGAGATACGCAGTATTTT. Amino acids: CASSQELALRRDTQYF. The rearrangement uses TRBV4-2 and TRBJ2-3; D remains ambiguous. CDR3 size: 16 residues. Germline CDR1 is LGHNA and CDR2 is YNFKEQ. The V end was cut by 0 bases, the J end by 5 bases, with 15 bases between.

As concerns this clonotype: Since no conserved phenylalanine or tryptophan closes the CDR3, a read error is the likely cause. V is TRBV11-2 and J is TRBJ2-4; weak D call: TRBD2 (6 bases). V lost 5 bases and J lost 1, with 21 bases in between. Looked up from germline, CDR1 is SGHAT and CDR2 is FQNNGV. The CDR3 extends over 18 amino acids. CDR3 sequence reads: CASSPTGTFTVAKNIQYY. The DNA for the CDR3 is TGTGCCAGCAGCCCAACTGGGACTTTCACGGTGGCCAAAAACATTCAGTACTAC.

Ten or more counts support this clonotype. The V call is TRBV29-1, the J call TRBJ1-3; no firm D call. CDR3 length: 12 residues. The germline gives CDR1 SQVTM, CDR2 ANQGSEA. CDR3 amino acids: CSAKGNGNTIYF. In nucleotides, the CDR3 is TGCAGTGCAAAGGGTAATGGAAACACCATATATTTT.

A word on this clonotype: This may be a read error, as it is one base from a much larger clone. J is TRBJ2-1 and V is TRBV5-1, with unresolved D. The germline V gene has CDR1 SGHRS and CDR2 YFSETQ. The CDR3 loop spans 15 amino acids. CDR3 coding DNA: TGCGCCAGCAGCTTGGTTGGGAAGCCCTACAATGGGCAGTTCTTC. Amino acids: CASSLVGKPYNGQFF.

Comments on this clonotype: This may be a read error: a much more frequent sequence differs by one nucleotide. This sequence joins TRBV28 and TRBJ2-3; D possibly uses TRBD1 or TRBD2 (6 bases each). Germline-derived CDR1 and CDR2 are MDHEN and SYDVKM. The CDR3 covers 15 residues. CDR3 loop: CASRGGNTGTDAQYF. The CDR3 region has the DNA TGTGCCAGCAGAGGGGGGAATACAGGCACAGATGCGCAGTATTTT. The entire variable domain, with the rest obtained from reference TRBV28 and TRBJ2-3, is as follows: DVKVTQSSRYLVKRTGEKVFLECVQDMDHENMFWYRQDPGLGLRLIYFSYDVKMKEKGDIPEGYSVSREKKERFSLILESASTNQTSMYLCASRGGNTGTDAQYFGPGTRLTVL.

As to this clonotype: At one end, the junction sequence differs from germline, possibly due to a read error. The rearrangement uses TRBV7-9 and TRBJ2-1; no firm D call. The CDR3 length is 14 residues. Looked up from germline, CDR1 is SEHNR and CDR2 is FQNEAQ (reference sequence). The CDR3 loop reads CACSKSIWANEQFF. The CDR3 bases are TGTGCCTGCAGTAAAAGTATCTGGGCCAATGAGCAGTTCTTC.

Notes on this clonotype: The junction shows a germline mismatch at one end, possibly a read error. The chain recombines TRBV6-1 with TRBJ1-4; 8 bases line up with TRBD1. CDR1 and CDR2 (germline): MNHNS, SASEGT. The CDR3 totals 15 residues. This CDR3 reads CASSIQGVTDEKLFF. As DNA, the CDR3 is TGTGCCAGCAGTATACAGGGGGTAACTGATGAAAAACTGTTTTTT.

As for this clonotype: Mismatch with germline at one junction end may stem from a read error. V and J are TRBV6-5 and TRBJ2-5; weak D call: TRBD1 (5 bases). Per the germline V gene, CDR1 is MNHEY and CDR2 is SVGAGI. The CDR3 consists of 14 residues. The CDR3 reads CASCYSKGKETQYF. The CDR3 DNA reads as TGTGCCAGCTGTTACTCGAAGGGGAAAGAGACCCAGTACTTC.

On this clonotype itself: This CDR3 fails to terminate in the conserved phenylalanine or tryptophan, so it likely reflects a read error. The chain links TRBV11-2 to TRBJ2-7; D might be TRBD1 or TRBD2, each matching 5 bases. Germline V gives CDR1 SGHAT, CDR2 FQNNGV. This CDR3 is built from 15 residues. V lost 2 bases to trimming and J lost 5 bases, with 16 bases between them. CDR3 DNA sequence: TGTGCCAGCAGCTTACGATGGACATGGGAGAACGAGCAGTACCTC. It codes for CASSLRWTWENEQYL.